Listed below are T cell receptor beta chains from one sample, sequenced in a study of vaccination and CD4 T cells after COVID-19. One entry per CDR3 protein results from TCRdb running MiXCR on the PCR reads. The sample shows about 14,000 distinct CDR3 sequences, 61% of them seen only once. What these receptors recognize is not known. The sample was CD4+ T cells from blood, cultured in vitro. These receptors originate from a human donor who had recovered from COVID-19. The CDR3 runs from the conserved cysteine through the conserved F or W. The order of the fields is D gene, clone size, V gene, CDR3 length, J gene, CDR3 DNA, CDR3 protein. A D gene is named only where the DNA matches it firmly. Clone sizes are given selectively: once, few, many, or a class where the clone is expanded.

d_gene: TRBD2; abundance: NA; v_gene: TRBV6-1; len: 12; j_gene: TRBJ2-5; CDR3nt: TGTGCCATCGGGGGGGGGAGAGAGACCCAGTACTTC; CDR3aa: CAIGGGRETQYF
d_gene: TRBD2; abundance: NA; v_gene: TRBV28; len: 16; j_gene: TRBJ2-2; CDR3nt: TGTGCCAGCAGTTTTGCTAGCGGGAGGACCCACGGGGAGCTGTTTTTT; CDR3aa: CASSFASGRTHGELFF
d_gene: TRBD2; abundance: NA; v_gene: TRBV2; len: 15; j_gene: TRBJ2-1; CDR3nt: TGTGCCAGCAGTGCTTCGGCTAGCGGACACAATGAGCAGTTCTTC; CDR3aa: CASSASASGHNEQFF
d_gene: NA; abundance: NA; v_gene: TRBV7-2; len: 14; j_gene: TRBJ1-1; CDR3nt: TGTGCCAGCAGCTTACTGGGGATGAACACTGAAGCTTTCTTT; CDR3aa: CASSLLGMNTEAFF
d_gene: NA; abundance: few; v_gene: TRBV11-2; len: 14; j_gene: TRBJ1-1; CDR3nt: TGTGCCAGCAGTCCCCTTGCAGGGAGGAGTGAAGCTTTCTTT; CDR3aa: CASSPLAGRSEAFF
d_gene: NA; abundance: NA; v_gene: TRBV19; len: 15; j_gene: TRBJ1-1; CDR3nt: TGTGCCAGTATGAGGATTCGGGGAGGGAACACTGAAGCTTTCTTT; CDR3aa: CASMRIRGGNTEAFF
d_gene: NA; abundance: few; v_gene: TRBV24-1; len: 13; j_gene: TRBJ2-3; CDR3nt: TGTGCCACCAGTGGTACAAACACAGATACGCAGTATTTT; CDR3aa: CATSGTNTDTQYF
d_gene: NA; abundance: NA; v_gene: TRBV7-9; len: 13; j_gene: TRBJ1-2; CDR3nt: TGTGCCAGCAGCTTAGCGGGGACCGCCGGCTACACCTTC; CDR3aa: CASSLAGTAGYTF
d_gene: NA; abundance: NA; v_gene: TRBV10-1; len: 13; j_gene: TRBJ2-2; CDR3nt: TGCGCCAGCAGTGAAGGACAGTCCGTGGAGCTGTTATTT; CDR3aa: CASSEGQSVELLF
d_gene: NA; abundance: NA; v_gene: TRBV10-3; len: 15; j_gene: TRBJ1-6; CDR3nt: TGTGCCATCAGCGAAAAAAGCTCCTATAATTCACCCCTCCACTTT; CDR3aa: CAISEKSSYNSPLHF
d_gene: TRBD2; abundance: NA; v_gene: TRBV27; len: 13; j_gene: TRBJ2-5; CDR3nt: TGTGCCAGCAGCCAGCGGGAGAGGGAGACCCAGTACTTC; CDR3aa: CASSQRERETQYF
d_gene: TRBD1; abundance: once; v_gene: TRBV20-1; len: 13; j_gene: TRBJ1-4; CDR3nt: TGCAGTGCCCGGGACAGCTATAATGAAAAACTGTTTTTT; CDR3aa: CSARDSYNEKLFF
d_gene: TRBD2; abundance: NA; v_gene: TRBV10-1; len: 16; j_gene: TRBJ2-2; CDR3nt: TGCGCCAGCAGTGAGTCCGGGAGGGGGAGTGGCGGGGAGCTGTTTTTT; CDR3aa: CASSESGRGSGGELFF
d_gene: NA; abundance: few; v_gene: TRBV6-1; len: 13; j_gene: TRBJ1-6; CDR3nt: TGTGCCAGCAGTCGTGGGATTAATTCACCCCTCCACTTT; CDR3aa: CASSRGINSPLHF
d_gene: NA; abundance: NA; v_gene: TRBV30; len: 14; j_gene: TRBJ2-5; CDR3nt: TGTGCCTGGAGCCGGGCCCCAGCGGTAGAGACCCAGTACTTC; CDR3aa: CAWSRAPAVETQYF
d_gene: NA; abundance: few; v_gene: TRBV19; len: 14; j_gene: TRBJ1-3; CDR3nt: TGTGCCAGTACGAAGGGGGGCTCTGGAAACACCATATATTTT; CDR3aa: CASTKGGSGNTIYF
d_gene: NA; abundance: NA; v_gene: TRBV7-9; len: 15; j_gene: TRBJ2-2; CDR3nt: TGTGCCAGCAGCTTAGCGGAGGGATGGGCCGGGGAGCTGTTTTTT; CDR3aa: CASSLAEGWAGELFF
d_gene: NA; abundance: NA; v_gene: TRBV6-1; len: 13; j_gene: TRBJ2-5; CDR3nt: TGTGCCAGCAGCCAACTAGCAGAGGAGACCCAGTACTTC; CDR3aa: CASSQLAEETQYF
d_gene: NA; abundance: NA; v_gene: TRBV7-3; len: 15; j_gene: TRBJ2-1; CDR3nt: TGTGCCAGCAGCTTAGGGAACGGGGAGTACAATGAGCAGTTCTTC; CDR3aa: CASSLGNGEYNEQFF
d_gene: NA; abundance: NA; v_gene: TRBV10-1; len: 15; j_gene: TRBJ2-3; CDR3nt: TGCGCCAGCAGCCCGGGACGCCAGGGTGTAGATACGCAGTATTTT; CDR3aa: CASSPGRQGVDTQYF
d_gene: TRBD1; abundance: NA; v_gene: TRBV19; len: 16; j_gene: TRBJ2-6; CDR3nt: TGTGCCAGTACCTGGGACAGGACCTCTGGGGCCAACGTCCTGACTTTC; CDR3aa: CASTWDRTSGANVLTF
d_gene: NA; abundance: NA; v_gene: TRBV5-4; len: 16; j_gene: TRBJ2-5; CDR3nt: TGTGCCAGCAGCTTGGGTGTGGGAGGCCCTACCGGGACCCAGTACTTC; CDR3aa: CASSLGVGGPTGTQYF
d_gene: NA; abundance: NA; v_gene: TRBV19; len: 15; j_gene: TRBJ1-1; CDR3nt: TGTGCCAGTAGTATAACTCACACCTACAACACTGAAGCTTTCTTT; CDR3aa: CASSITHTYNTEAFF
d_gene: NA; abundance: NA; v_gene: TRBV15; len: 16; j_gene: TRBJ1-2; CDR3nt: TGTGCCACCAGCAGAGCGGGGGGCCGCCTTAGCTATGGCTACACCTTC; CDR3aa: CATSRAGGRLSYGYTF
d_gene: NA; abundance: few; v_gene: TRBV6-5; len: 13; j_gene: TRBJ1-1; CDR3nt: TGTGCCAGCAGTTCTCCCTGGGGCACTGAAGCTTTCTTT; CDR3aa: CASSSPWGTEAFF
d_gene: TRBD2; abundance: few; v_gene: TRBV20-1; len: 15; j_gene: TRBJ2-1; CDR3nt: TGCAGTGCTGCCAATGTGCAAGCGGGAGCGGGGGAGCAGTTCTTC; CDR3aa: CSAANVQAGAGEQFF
d_gene: TRBD2; abundance: NA; v_gene: TRBV5-1; len: 15; j_gene: TRBJ2-2; CDR3nt: TGCGCCAGCAGCTCTAGCGGAGCCAACACCGGGGAGCTGTTTTTT; CDR3aa: CASSSSGANTGELFF
d_gene: NA; abundance: NA; v_gene: TRBV20-1; len: 16; j_gene: TRBJ2-7; CDR3nt: TGCAGTGCACACGGGGGACACTCTGGTAGCCCCTACGAGCAGTACTTC; CDR3aa: CSAHGGHSGSPYEQYF
d_gene: NA; abundance: NA; v_gene: TRBV7-9; len: 13; j_gene: TRBJ1-2; CDR3nt: TGTGCCAGCAGCTTAGGGGAGGCCTGGGGCTACACCTTC; CDR3aa: CASSLGEAWGYTF
d_gene: NA; abundance: NA; v_gene: TRBV14; len: 16; j_gene: TRBJ2-2; CDR3nt: TGTGCCAGCAGCCCTCACAGGGCCCCGAACACCGGGGAGCTGTTTTTT; CDR3aa: CASSPHRAPNTGELFF
d_gene: NA; abundance: few; v_gene: TRBV20-1; len: 13; j_gene: TRBJ1-6; CDR3nt: TGCAGTGCTCCAGACGGAGGGATTTCACCCCTCCACTTT; CDR3aa: CSAPDGGISPLHF
d_gene: NA; abundance: few; v_gene: TRBV20-1; len: 14; j_gene: TRBJ1-2; CDR3nt: TGCAGTGCTGTAATCCAGGCGTCGGGAAATGGCTACACCTTC; CDR3aa: CSAVIQASGNGYTF
d_gene: NA; abundance: NA; v_gene: TRBV21-1; len: 15; j_gene: TRBJ1-6; CDR3nt: TGTGCCAGCAGCAAGGCTCTGAGGGGTGATTCACCCCTCCACTTT; CDR3aa: CASSKALRGDSPLHF
d_gene: NA; abundance: NA; v_gene: TRBV7-2; len: 15; j_gene: TRBJ1-5; CDR3nt: TGTGCCAGCACCAACAGGGAGTCCGGGCCTCAGCCCCAGCATTTT; CDR3aa: CASTNRESGPQPQHF
d_gene: TRBD1; abundance: few; v_gene: TRBV20-1; len: 16; j_gene: TRBJ1-6; CDR3nt: TGCAGTGCTAGAGATATCGGGACAGGCGATAATTCACCCCTCCACTTT; CDR3aa: CSARDIGTGDNSPLHF
d_gene: NA; abundance: NA; v_gene: TRBV7-3; len: 13; j_gene: TRBJ1-1; CDR3nt: TGTGCCAGCAGCTTATCAACAGGGAGTAAAGCTTTCTTT; CDR3aa: CASSLSTGSKAFF
d_gene: NA; abundance: few; v_gene: TRBV20-1; len: 11; j_gene: TRBJ1-2; CDR3nt: TGCAGTGCTAGAGATATGGGCAATTACACCTTC; CDR3aa: CSARDMGNYTF
d_gene: NA; abundance: NA; v_gene: TRBV24-1; len: 13; j_gene: TRBJ2-3; CDR3nt: TGTGCCACCAGTGATGGGGCCTCAGATACGCAGTATTTT; CDR3aa: CATSDGASDTQYF
d_gene: NA; abundance: few; v_gene: TRBV7-9; len: 17; j_gene: TRBJ1-1; CDR3nt: TGTGCCAGCAGACCTCTTTACAGGGAGTTTTGGAACACTGAAGCTTTCTTT; CDR3aa: CASRPLYREFWNTEAFF
d_gene: TRBD1; abundance: NA; v_gene: TRBV2; len: 13; j_gene: TRBJ1-4; CDR3nt: TGTGCCAGCAGTGAAGCGCTCGGAGACAGGGGGATTTTT; CDR3aa: CASSEALGDRGIF
d_gene: NA; abundance: NA; v_gene: TRBV5-4; len: 14; j_gene: TRBJ2-7; CDR3nt: TGTGCCAGCAGCCGGGAACTACAGGGCCGCGAGCAGTACTTC; CDR3aa: CASSRELQGREQYF
d_gene: TRBD1; abundance: NA; v_gene: TRBV28; len: 14; j_gene: TRBJ1-2; CDR3nt: TGTGCCAGCAGTCTGGGCGGAGACAGGGGGTCTTACACCTTC; CDR3aa: CASSLGGDRGSYTF
d_gene: TRBD1; abundance: few; v_gene: TRBV2; len: 15; j_gene: TRBJ1-5; CDR3nt: TGTGCCAGCAGCTCCCAGGGGGTCGGCAATCAGCCCCAGCATTTT; CDR3aa: CASSSQGVGNQPQHF
d_gene: NA; abundance: NA; v_gene: TRBV7-3; len: 14; j_gene: TRBJ2-6; CDR3nt: TGTGCCAGCAGCTTGGGGTTTGGGGCCAACGTCCTGACTTTC; CDR3aa: CASSLGFGANVLTF
d_gene: NA; abundance: few; v_gene: TRBV12-3/TRBV12-4; len: 12; j_gene: TRBJ2-2; CDR3nt: TGTGCCAGCACTTGGGACACCGGGGAGCTGTTTTTT; CDR3aa: CASTWDTGELFF
d_gene: NA; abundance: few; v_gene: TRBV20-1; len: 14; j_gene: TRBJ2-5; CDR3nt: TGCAGTGCCAGGTTGTTCAGGGGCGCTGAGACCCAGTACTTC; CDR3aa: CSARLFRGAETQYF
d_gene: NA; abundance: NA; v_gene: TRBV10-3; len: 15; j_gene: TRBJ2-2; CDR3nt: TGTGCCATCAGTTTCCGGGGCCCCCCAACCGGGGAGCTGTTTTTT; CDR3aa: CAISFRGPPTGELFF
d_gene: NA; abundance: NA; v_gene: TRBV12-5; len: 15; j_gene: TRBJ2-2; CDR3nt: TGTGCTAGTGGACCACAGAGCGGAGGGGGCGGGGAGCTGTTTTTT; CDR3aa: CASGPQSGGGGELFF
d_gene: NA; abundance: NA; v_gene: TRBV20-1; len: 13; j_gene: TRBJ1-5; CDR3nt: TGCAGTGCTTTGGGACCGAACAATCAGCCCCAGCATTTT; CDR3aa: CSALGPNNQPQHF
d_gene: NA; abundance: few; v_gene: TRBV7-9; len: 14; j_gene: TRBJ1-6; CDR3nt: TGTGCCAGCAGCTTAGCCCAGGGGAATTCACCCCTCCACTTT; CDR3aa: CASSLAQGNSPLHF
d_gene: NA; abundance: NA; v_gene: TRBV2; len: 14; j_gene: TRBJ1-1; CDR3nt: TGTGCCAGCAGTGAACAGGCAGGGAACACTGAAGCTTTCTTT; CDR3aa: CASSEQAGNTEAFF